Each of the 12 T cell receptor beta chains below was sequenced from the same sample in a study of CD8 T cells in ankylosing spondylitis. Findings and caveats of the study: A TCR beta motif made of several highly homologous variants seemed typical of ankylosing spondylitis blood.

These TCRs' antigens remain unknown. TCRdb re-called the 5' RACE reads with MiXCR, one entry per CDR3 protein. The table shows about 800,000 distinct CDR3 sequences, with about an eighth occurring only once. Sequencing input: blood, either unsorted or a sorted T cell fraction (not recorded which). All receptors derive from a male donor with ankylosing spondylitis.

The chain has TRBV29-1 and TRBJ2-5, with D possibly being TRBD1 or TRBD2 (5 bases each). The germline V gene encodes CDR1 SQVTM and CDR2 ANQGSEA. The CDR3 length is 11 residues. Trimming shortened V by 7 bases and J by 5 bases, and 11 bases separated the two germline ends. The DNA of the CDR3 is TGCAGCGCGGGACCGGAGGAGACCCAGTACTTC. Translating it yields CSAGPEETQYF. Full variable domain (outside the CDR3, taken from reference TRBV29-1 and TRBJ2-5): SAVISQKPSRDICQRGTSLTIQCQVDSQVTMMFWYRQQPGQSLTLIATANQGSEATYESGFVIDKFPISRPNLTFSTLTVSNMSPEDSSIYLCSAGPEETQYFGPGTRLLVL.

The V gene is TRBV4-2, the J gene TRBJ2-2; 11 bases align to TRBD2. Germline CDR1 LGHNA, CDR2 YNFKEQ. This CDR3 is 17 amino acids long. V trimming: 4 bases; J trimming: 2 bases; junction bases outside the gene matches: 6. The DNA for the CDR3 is TGTGCCAGCAGCCCCTTTGGGACTAGCGGAAACACCGGGGAGCTGTTTTTT. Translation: CASSPFGTSGNTGELFF.

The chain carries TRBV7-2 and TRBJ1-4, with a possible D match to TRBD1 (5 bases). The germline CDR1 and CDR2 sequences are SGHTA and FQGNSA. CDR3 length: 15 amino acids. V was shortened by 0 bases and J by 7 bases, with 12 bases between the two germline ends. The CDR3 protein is CASSLAIWQGEKLFF. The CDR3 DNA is TGTGCCAGCAGCTTAGCGATATGGCAGGGTGAAAAACTGTTTTTT.

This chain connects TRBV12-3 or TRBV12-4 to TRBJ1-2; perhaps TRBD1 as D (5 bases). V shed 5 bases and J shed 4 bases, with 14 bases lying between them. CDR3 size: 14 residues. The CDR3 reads CASSEGPFVYGYTF. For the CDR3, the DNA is TGTGCCAGCAGTGAGGGACCTTTCGTCTATGGCTACACCTTC.

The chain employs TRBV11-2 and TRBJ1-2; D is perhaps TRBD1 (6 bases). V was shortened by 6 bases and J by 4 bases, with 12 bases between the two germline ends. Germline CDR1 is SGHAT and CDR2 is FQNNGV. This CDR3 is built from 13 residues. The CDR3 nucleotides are TGTGCCAGCAGAACAGGGTGGGCCTATGGCTACACCTTC. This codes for CASRTGWAYGYTF.

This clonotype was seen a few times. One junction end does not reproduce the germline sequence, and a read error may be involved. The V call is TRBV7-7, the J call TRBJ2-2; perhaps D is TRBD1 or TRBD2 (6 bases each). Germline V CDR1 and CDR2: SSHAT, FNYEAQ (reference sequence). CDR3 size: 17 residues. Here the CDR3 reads CASSLVGPQGRTGELFF. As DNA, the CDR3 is TGTGCTAGCAGCTTAGTGGGGCCCCAGGGGAGGACCGGGGAGCTGTTTTTT.

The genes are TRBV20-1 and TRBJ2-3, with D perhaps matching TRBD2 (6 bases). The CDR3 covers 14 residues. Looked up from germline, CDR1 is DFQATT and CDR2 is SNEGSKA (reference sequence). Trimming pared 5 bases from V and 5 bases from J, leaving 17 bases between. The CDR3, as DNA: TGCAGTGCTCCAGGGTGGCGGGGCGTAGATACGCAGTATTTT. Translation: CSAPGWRGVDTQYF.

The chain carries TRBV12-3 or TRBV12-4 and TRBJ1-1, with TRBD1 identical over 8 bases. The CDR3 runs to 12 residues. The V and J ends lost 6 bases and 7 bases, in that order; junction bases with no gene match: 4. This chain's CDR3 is CASSDRGGEAFF. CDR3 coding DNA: TGTGCCAGCAGCGACAGGGGCGGTGAAGCTTTCTTT.

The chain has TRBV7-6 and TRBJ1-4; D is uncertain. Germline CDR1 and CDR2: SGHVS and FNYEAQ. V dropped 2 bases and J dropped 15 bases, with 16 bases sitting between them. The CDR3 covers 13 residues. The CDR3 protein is CASSLRSQTEVFF. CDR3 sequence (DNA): TGTGCCAGCAGCTTACGCTCTCAGACTGAGGTGTTTTTT.

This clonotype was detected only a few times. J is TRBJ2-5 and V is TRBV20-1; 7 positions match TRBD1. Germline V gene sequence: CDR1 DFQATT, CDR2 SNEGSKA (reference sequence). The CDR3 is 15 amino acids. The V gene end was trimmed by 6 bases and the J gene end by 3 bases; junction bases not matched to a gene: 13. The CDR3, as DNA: TGCAGTGCGTTCCTGGCCGGGACAGCGAAAGAGACCCAGTACTTC. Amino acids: CSAFLAGTAKETQYF.

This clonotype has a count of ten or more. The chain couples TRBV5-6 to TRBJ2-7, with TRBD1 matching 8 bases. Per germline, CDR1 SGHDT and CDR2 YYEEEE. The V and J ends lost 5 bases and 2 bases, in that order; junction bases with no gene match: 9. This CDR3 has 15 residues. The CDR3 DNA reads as TGTGCCAGCAGTTTGCTAGGGACAGGTACCTACGAGCAGTACTTC. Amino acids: CASSLLGTGTYEQYF.

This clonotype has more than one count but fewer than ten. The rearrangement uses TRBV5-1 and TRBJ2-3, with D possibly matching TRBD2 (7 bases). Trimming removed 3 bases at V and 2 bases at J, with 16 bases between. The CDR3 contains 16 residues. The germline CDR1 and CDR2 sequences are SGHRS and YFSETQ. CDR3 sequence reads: CASSWLRGGTTDTQYF. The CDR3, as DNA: TGCGCCAGCAGCTGGCTAAGGGGGGGGACCACAGATACGCAGTATTTT.